This is a list of T cell receptor beta chains from one sample in a study of immune evolution from preneoplasia to lung adenocarcinoma. Profiled with immunoSEQ multiplex PCR; TCRdb holds only in-frame clones, not every one. The table shows some 3,700 clones, with approximately 80% occurring only once. The material sequenced was FFPE lung adenocarcinoma in situ tissue. These receptors all stem from a person in their 70s with lung adenocarcinoma. Each CDR3 is given with its conserved first and last residue. D genes are given only for firm matches. Clone size is shown for a subset of rows, as once, few, many or a class of expanded clone.

abundance	v_gene	j_gene	d_gene	CDR3nt	CDR3aa
NA	TRBV7-9	TRBJ1-1	NA	TGTGCCAGCAGCTACCCGATGACTGTACCTGAAGCTTTCTTT	CASSYPMTVPEAFF
NA	TRBV4-1	TRBJ2-7	NA	TGCGCCAGCAGCCAAGATAGCAGCGGTAGCTCCTACGAGCAGTACTTC	CASSQDSSGSSYEQYF
NA	TRBV27	TRBJ2-3	TRBD1	TGTGCCAGCAGTTTCCAGGGGGCCCTCACAGATACGCAGTATTTT	CASSFQGALTDTQYF
few	TRBV4-1	TRBJ2-7	NA	TGCGCCAGCAGCCAAGTAGAGGCTAGCCGAGGTTCGGAGCAGTACTTC	CASSQVEASRGSEQYF
NA	TRBV15	TRBJ1-1	NA	TGTGCCACCAGCAGAGCCACAAGGACTCGCGCTGAAGCTTTCTTT	CATSRATRTRAEAFF
once	TRBV28	TRBJ1-2	NA	TGTGCCAGCAGCCCGGCCCCTACTATGGGTGGCTACACCTTC	CASSPAPTMGGYTF
NA	TRBV7-2	TRBJ2-7	TRBD2	TGTGCCAGCAGCTTAGTGTTAGCGGGTATCGAGTACTTC	CASSLVLAGIEYF
NA	TRBV27	TRBJ1-2	NA	TGTGCCAGCAGTCCTGAGACAGGCGCCTATGGCTACACCTTC	CASSPETGAYGYTF
once	TRBV5-1	TRBJ1-2	NA	TGCGCCAGCAGCTTGGATGGCAAAGGCTACACCTTC	CASSLDGKGYTF
NA	TRBV4-1	TRBJ2-5	TRBD2	TGCGCCAGCAGACAAGCCCCGACTAGCGGGCAAGAGACCCAGTACTTC	CASRQAPTSGQETQYF
NA	TRBV29-1	TRBJ2-3	NA	TGCAGCGTTGACGGGACACGGATCGACCCCACAGATACGCAGTATTTT	CSVDGTRIDPTDTQYF
once	TRBV6-5	TRBJ1-2	NA	TGTGCCAGCAGTCCCCCTGGAAAGGGAAAGGGCTACACCTTC	CASSPPGKGKGYTF
NA	TRBV29-1	TRBJ2-7	NA	TGCAGCGTTGAAGGGGGCTGGGGCTACGAGCAGTACTTC	CSVEGGWGYEQYF
NA	TRBV25-1	TRBJ1-1	NA	TGTGCCAGCAAGGTGGGGGCTCAGGCTGAAGCTTTCTTT	CASKVGAQAEAFF
NA	TRBV5-1	TRBJ2-5	TRBD2	TGCGCCAGCAGCATCGGGACTAGCGGGAGTATGCGAGAGACCCAGTACTTC	CASSIGTSGSMRETQYF
NA	TRBV29-1	TRBJ2-6	NA	TGCAGCGTTTGGACAGTCAGAGGGGCCAACGTCCTGACTTTC	CSVWTVRGANVLTF
few	TRBV20-1	TRBJ1-2	NA	TGCAGTGCCGCAGGTTCCTATGGCTACACCTTC	CSAAGSYGYTF
NA	TRBV6-6	TRBJ1-2	NA	TGTGCCAGCAGTTACTCCGCAGGGGAGAACTATGGCTACACCTTC	CASSYSAGENYGYTF
NA	TRBV11-3	TRBJ2-1	NA	TGTGCCAGCAGCTTAGAAGAGACCACCTACAATGAGCAGTTCTTC	CASSLEETTYNEQFF
few	TRBV10-3	TRBJ1-6	NA	TGTGCCACCAGTTCCCGAGAGTATAATTCACCCCTCCACTTT	CATSSREYNSPLHF
once	TRBV6-6	TRBJ2-7	NA	TGTGCCAGCAGTTCCTCCGGGAGCTCCTACGAGCAGTACTTC	CASSSSGSSYEQYF
NA	TRBV7-2	TRBJ2-5	TRBD2	TGTGCCAGCAACCTCCAACTAGCGGGAGAGACCCAGTACTTC	CASNLQLAGETQYF